This T cell receptor beta chain was found in a study of shared clonotypes between healthy human individuals. This CDR3 spans 15 amino acids. With 5 bases clipped from V and 6 bases from J, the junction kept 12 bases outside the gene matches. Germline V gene data show CDR1 as MDHEN and CDR2 as SYDVKM. Data came from immunoSEQ multiplex PCR; TCRdb stores just in-frame clones and leaves some out. The sample records over 750,000 clones, about 96% being singletons. Terminally differentiated effector memory CD45RA+ cells were excluded by CCR7 positive selection of CD45RO-negative cells. Findings of the study overall: As a rule, naive subsets had a larger estimated richness than memory subsets. In several donors, around 4.8% of naive CD4 clonotypes appeared in common. Clonotype sharing among donors was expected to depend on sequencing depth. Represented diversity, genetic and exposure-history alike, was limited by few donors.

A note on this clone: Its antigen remains unknown.

The chain links TRBV28 to TRBJ2-7, with TRBD1 identical over 8 bases. Sequencing was done on a sample of naive CD8+ T cells sorted from blood. This sequence originates from a young man in good health. CDR3: CASSPSDRGGGEQYF. The DNA for the CDR3 is TGTGCCAGCAGTCCCTCCGACAGGGGAGGAGGCGAGCAGTACTTC.